These T cell receptor beta chains were read from a single sample in a study of blood T cell repertoires in COVID-19. Method: immunoSEQ multiplex PCR; TCRdb's copy keeps in-frame clones and lacks some. The repertoire holds roughly 220,000 clones, roughly 86% seen once, with more than 8.5% in the top ten. Material: peripheral blood. These receptors were collected from a woman between 45 and 65 years old with COVID-19, enrolled during active disease. Each CDR3 is given with its conserved first and last residue. Fields, in order: clone size, D gene, J gene, V gene, CDR3 protein, CDR3 DNA. The D gene is left open where the match is weak. Clone size is not always given. Where it is, it says once, few, many or a class for expanded clones.

clone size: NA
D gene: TRBD2
J gene: TRBJ2-7
V gene: TRBV7-9
CDR3 protein: CASSPLAGVGEQYF
CDR3 DNA: TGTGCCAGCAGCCCTCTAGCGGGGGTAGGCGAGCAGTACTTC

clone size: NA
D gene: TRBD1
J gene: TRBJ1-1
V gene: TRBV6-1
CDR3 protein: CASSEFGQGRGTEAFF
CDR3 DNA: TGTGCCAGCAGTGAATTCGGACAGGGCCGAGGCACTGAAGCTTTCTTT

clone size: NA
D gene: NA
J gene: TRBJ1-5
V gene: TRBV14
CDR3 protein: CASSQGTNQPQHF
CDR3 DNA: TGTGCCAGCAGCCAAGGGACTAATCAGCCCCAGCATTTT

clone size: NA
D gene: NA
J gene: TRBJ1-1
V gene: TRBV6-5
CDR3 protein: CASSRGGGAEAFF
CDR3 DNA: TGTGCCAGCAGTAGGGGCGGGGGTGCGGAAGCTTTCTTT

clone size: NA
D gene: TRBD1
J gene: TRBJ1-1
V gene: TRBV5-8
CDR3 protein: CASSLMTGKNTEAFF
CDR3 DNA: TGTGCCAGCAGTTTAATGACAGGGAAGAACACTGAAGCTTTCTTT

clone size: NA
D gene: NA
J gene: TRBJ1-1
V gene: TRBV27
CDR3 protein: CASSPHLNTEAFF
CDR3 DNA: TGTGCCAGCAGTCCCCATTTGAACACTGAAGCTTTCTTT

clone size: NA
D gene: NA
J gene: TRBJ2-3
V gene: TRBV30
CDR3 protein: CAWSSVAPRVDTQYF
CDR3 DNA: TGTGCCTGGAGTTCTGTGGCCCCCCGGGTAGATACGCAGTATTTT

clone size: NA
D gene: NA
J gene: TRBJ2-2
V gene: TRBV4-3
CDR3 protein: CASSQDLTDTGELFF
CDR3 DNA: TGCGCCAGCAGCCAAGATTTAACTGACACCGGGGAGCTGTTTTTT

clone size: NA
D gene: TRBD1
J gene: TRBJ2-5
V gene: TRBV30
CDR3 protein: CAWSVRTGTGGETQYF
CDR3 DNA: TGTGCCTGGAGTGTAAGGACCGGGACAGGGGGAGAGACCCAGTACTTC

clone size: NA
D gene: NA
J gene: TRBJ2-5
V gene: TRBV3-1/TRBV3-2
CDR3 protein: CASSLPPRETQYF
CDR3 DNA: TGTGCCAGCAGCCTCCCCCCCAGAGAGACCCAGTACTTC

clone size: NA
D gene: NA
J gene: TRBJ2-3
V gene: TRBV14
CDR3 protein: CASSTADSDTQYF
CDR3 DNA: TGTGCCAGCTCAACAGCCGATTCAGATACGCAGTATTTT

clone size: once
D gene: TRBD2
J gene: TRBJ2-2
V gene: TRBV5-1
CDR3 protein: CASSSPAGGLTGELFF
CDR3 DNA: TGCGCCAGCAGCTCCCCAGCGGGGGGGTTAACCGGGGAGCTGTTTTTT

clone size: NA
D gene: NA
J gene: TRBJ2-7
V gene: TRBV6-6
CDR3 protein: CASRLSSDEQYF
CDR3 DNA: TGTGCCAGCAGACTTAGTAGCGACGAGCAGTACTTC

clone size: NA
D gene: NA
J gene: TRBJ2-7
V gene: TRBV3-1/TRBV3-2
CDR3 protein: CASSQTWGGNTYEQYF
CDR3 DNA: TGTGCCAGCAGCCAAACCTGGGGGGGCAATACCTACGAGCAGTACTTC

clone size: NA
D gene: NA
J gene: TRBJ2-1
V gene: TRBV6-5
CDR3 protein: CASWYSLEQFF
CDR3 DNA: TGTGCCAGCTGGTACTCCCTGGAGCAGTTCTTC

clone size: NA
D gene: NA
J gene: TRBJ2-3
V gene: TRBV6-2/TRBV6-3
CDR3 protein: CASSYSWGKDTQYF
CDR3 DNA: TGTGCCAGCAGTTACTCCTGGGGCAAGGATACGCAGTATTTT

clone size: NA
D gene: NA
J gene: TRBJ1-1
V gene: TRBV30
CDR3 protein: CAWSVLGGGTEAFF
CDR3 DNA: TGTGCCTGGAGTGTACTAGGGGGGGGGACTGAAGCTTTCTTT

clone size: NA
D gene: TRBD2
J gene: TRBJ2-3
V gene: TRBV19
CDR3 protein: CASSIEGGGADTQYF
CDR3 DNA: TGTGCCAGTAGTATAGAAGGCGGGGGGGCAGATACGCAGTATTTT

clone size: NA
D gene: TRBD1
J gene: TRBJ1-1
V gene: TRBV6-4
CDR3 protein: CASSGGTGKRVANTEAFF
CDR3 DNA: TGTGCCAGCAGTGGAGGGACAGGGAAGCGCGTAGCGAACACTGAAGCTTTCTTT

clone size: NA
D gene: TRBD1
J gene: TRBJ2-1
V gene: TRBV19
CDR3 protein: CASSISTGWNEQFF
CDR3 DNA: TGTGCCAGTAGTATCTCGACAGGGTGGAATGAGCAGTTCTTC

clone size: NA
D gene: TRBD1
J gene: TRBJ1-4
V gene: TRBV5-1
CDR3 protein: CASRETGDKNEKLFF
CDR3 DNA: TGCGCCAGCAGAGAGACAGGGGACAAAAATGAAAAACTGTTTTTT

clone size: NA
D gene: NA
J gene: TRBJ2-3
V gene: TRBV29-1
CDR3 protein: CSAGPRADTQYF
CDR3 DNA: TGCAGCGCCGGCCCCCGAGCAGATACGCAGTATTTT

clone size: few
D gene: TRBD1
J gene: TRBJ1-1
V gene: TRBV6-6
CDR3 protein: CASPGGQSTEAFF
CDR3 DNA: TGTGCCAGCCCAGGGGGGCAGAGCACTGAAGCTTTCTTT

clone size: once
D gene: TRBD2
J gene: TRBJ2-7
V gene: TRBV6-1
CDR3 protein: CASSDSGGSGEQYF
CDR3 DNA: TGTGCCAGCAGTGACAGCGGGGGGTCGGGAGAGCAGTACTTC

clone size: NA
D gene: NA
J gene: TRBJ2-4
V gene: TRBV7-8
CDR3 protein: CASSLEDVLRGQNIQYF
CDR3 DNA: TGTGCCAGCAGCTTAGAGGACGTCCTCCGCGGGCAAAACATTCAGTACTTC

clone size: NA
D gene: TRBD1
J gene: TRBJ2-4
V gene: TRBV7-6
CDR3 protein: CASSPRERGPKLAKNIQYF
CDR3 DNA: TGTGCCAGCAGCCCGCGAGAAAGGGGGCCGAAACTAGCCAAAAACATTCAGTACTTC

clone size: NA
D gene: TRBD2
J gene: TRBJ2-1
V gene: TRBV5-1
CDR3 protein: CASGLAGGNEQFF
CDR3 DNA: TGCGCCAGCGGACTAGCGGGGGGCAATGAGCAGTTCTTC

clone size: NA
D gene: NA
J gene: TRBJ1-3
V gene: TRBV30
CDR3 protein: CACTRGGVFGNTIYF
CDR3 DNA: TGTGCCTGTACTCGAGGGGGAGTATTTGGAAACACCATATATTTT

clone size: NA
D gene: NA
J gene: TRBJ1-2
V gene: TRBV20-1
CDR3 protein: CSAEKWSGYTF
CDR3 DNA: TGCAGTGCTGAAAAGTGGAGTGGCTACACCTTC

clone size: NA
D gene: NA
J gene: TRBJ1-2
V gene: TRBV5-4
CDR3 protein: CASSLDNNYGYTF
CDR3 DNA: TGTGCCAGCAGCTTGGACAATAACTATGGCTACACCTTC

clone size: NA
D gene: NA
J gene: TRBJ2-7
V gene: TRBV9
CDR3 protein: CASSPRGDNYEQYF
CDR3 DNA: TGTGCCAGCAGCCCCAGAGGGGACAACTACGAGCAGTACTTC

clone size: NA
D gene: TRBD1
J gene: TRBJ1-4
V gene: TRBV4-2
CDR3 protein: CASSQGWGTGIEKLFF
CDR3 DNA: TGTGCCAGCAGCCAAGGGTGGGGGACAGGGATTGAAAAACTGTTTTTT

clone size: NA
D gene: NA
J gene: TRBJ1-6
V gene: TRBV4-3
CDR3 protein: CASSQLGASENSPLHF
CDR3 DNA: TGCGCCAGCAGCCAGCTAGGGGCTAGTGAGAATTCACCCCTCCACTTT

clone size: NA
D gene: TRBD1
J gene: TRBJ1-5
V gene: TRBV10-3
CDR3 protein: CATQQGDQQPQHF
CDR3 DNA: TGTGCCACGCAACAGGGGGATCAGCAGCCCCAGCATTTT

clone size: NA
D gene: TRBD1
J gene: TRBJ1-2
V gene: TRBV6-5
CDR3 protein: CASTTTGGLVF
CDR3 DNA: TGTGCCAGCACTACCACAGGGGGCCTCGTGTTT

clone size: NA
D gene: TRBD2
J gene: TRBJ2-1
V gene: TRBV19
CDR3 protein: CASTFSGSSYNEQFF
CDR3 DNA: TGTGCCAGTACCTTTAGCGGGAGCTCCTACAATGAGCAGTTCTTC

clone size: NA
D gene: TRBD1
J gene: TRBJ1-4
V gene: TRBV7-6
CDR3 protein: CASSPWPGQGEKLFF
CDR3 DNA: TGTGCCAGCAGCCCCTGGCCGGGACAGGGTGAAAAACTGTTTTTT

clone size: NA
D gene: NA
J gene: TRBJ1-2
V gene: TRBV15
CDR3 protein: CATSKTPSQGLGDGYTF
CDR3 DNA: TGTGCCACCAGCAAGACACCTTCGCAGGGTTTAGGGGATGGCTACACCTTC

clone size: NA
D gene: TRBD2
J gene: TRBJ2-3
V gene: TRBV11-2
CDR3 protein: CASSPRGTRNADTQYF
CDR3 DNA: TGTGCCAGCAGCCCCCGGGGGACTAGAAACGCAGATACGCAGTATTTT

clone size: NA
D gene: NA
J gene: TRBJ1-3
V gene: TRBV3-1/TRBV3-2
CDR3 protein: CASSRTDGNTIYF
CDR3 DNA: TGTGCCAGCAGCCGGACAGACGGAAACACCATATATTTT

clone size: NA
D gene: NA
J gene: TRBJ1-2
V gene: TRBV28
CDR3 protein: CATKGGGKGTYGYTF
CDR3 DNA: TGTGCCACCAAGGGGGGGGGAAAAGGGACCTATGGCTACACCTTC

clone size: NA
D gene: TRBD1
J gene: TRBJ1-3
V gene: TRBV6-5
CDR3 protein: CASSLDRGGNTIYF
CDR3 DNA: TGTGCCAGCAGTTTAGACAGGGGTGGAAACACCATATATTTT

clone size: NA
D gene: NA
J gene: TRBJ1-1
V gene: TRBV11-2
CDR3 protein: CASSLKGGVTEAFF
CDR3 DNA: TGTGCCAGCAGCTTAAAGGGAGGGGTCACTGAAGCTTTCTTT

clone size: NA
D gene: NA
J gene: TRBJ2-3
V gene: TRBV28
CDR3 protein: CASSLRNPDTQYF
CDR3 DNA: TGTGCCAGCAGTTTGCGGAATCCAGATACGCAGTATTTT

clone size: NA
D gene: TRBD1
J gene: TRBJ2-7
V gene: TRBV5-8
CDR3 protein: CASSIDRDEQYF
CDR3 DNA: TGTGCCAGCAGCATCGACAGGGACGAGCAGTACTTC

clone size: NA
D gene: NA
J gene: TRBJ2-1
V gene: TRBV12-3/TRBV12-4
CDR3 protein: CASSFSGEQFF
CDR3 DNA: TGTGCCAGCAGTTTCAGCGGTGAGCAGTTCTTC

clone size: NA
D gene: NA
J gene: TRBJ2-7
V gene: TRBV6-2/TRBV6-3
CDR3 protein: CASSSLGQSYEQYF
CDR3 DNA: TGTGCCAGCAGTTCTCTTGGACAGTCCTACGAGCAGTACTTC

clone size: NA
D gene: NA
J gene: TRBJ2-3
V gene: TRBV9
CDR3 protein: CASSVGRSPTDTQYF
CDR3 DNA: TGTGCCAGCAGCGTAGGTAGGAGTCCCACAGATACGCAGTATTTT

clone size: NA
D gene: NA
J gene: TRBJ2-5
V gene: TRBV25-1
CDR3 protein: CASSVSGKETQYF
CDR3 DNA: TGTGCCAGCAGTGTAAGCGGAAAAGAGACCCAGTACTTC

clone size: NA
D gene: TRBD2
J gene: TRBJ2-2
V gene: TRBV6-5
CDR3 protein: CASSTGTSNTGELFF
CDR3 DNA: TGTGCCAGCAGTACCGGGACTAGCAACACCGGGGAGCTGTTTTTT

clone size: NA
D gene: TRBD2
J gene: TRBJ2-5
V gene: TRBV5-6
CDR3 protein: CASSPESRGGETQYF
CDR3 DNA: TGTGCCAGCAGCCCCGAATCTCGGGGGGGAGAGACCCAGTACTTC

clone size: NA
D gene: NA
J gene: TRBJ2-1
V gene: TRBV25-1
CDR3 protein: CASSEPGDPNEQFF
CDR3 DNA: TGTGCCAGCAGTGAGCCGGGGGATCCCAATGAGCAGTTCTTC

clone size: NA
D gene: TRBD2
J gene: TRBJ2-2
V gene: TRBV19
CDR3 protein: CASKAGGVSTNTGELFF
CDR3 DNA: TGTGCCAGTAAAGCGGGGGGGGTTTCGACGAACACCGGGGAGCTGTTTTTT

clone size: once
D gene: TRBD2
J gene: TRBJ2-1
V gene: TRBV7-2
CDR3 protein: CASSYIAGGSYNEQFF
CDR3 DNA: TGTGCCAGCAGCTACATAGCGGGGGGCTCCTACAATGAGCAGTTCTTC

clone size: few
D gene: TRBD2
J gene: TRBJ2-3
V gene: TRBV7-2
CDR3 protein: CASSFSGVTDTQYF
CDR3 DNA: TGTGCCAGCAGCTTTAGCGGGGTCACAGATACGCAGTATTTT

clone size: NA
D gene: TRBD1
J gene: TRBJ1-4
V gene: TRBV27
CDR3 protein: CASSLDRGGEKLFF
CDR3 DNA: TGTGCCAGCAGCTTGGACAGGGGGGGTGAAAAACTGTTTTTT

clone size: once
D gene: NA
J gene: TRBJ1-1
V gene: TRBV5-4
CDR3 protein: CASSLVGPARGNTEAFF
CDR3 DNA: TGTGCCAGCAGCTTGGTAGGGCCCGCGCGGGGGAACACTGAAGCTTTCTTT

clone size: NA
D gene: NA
J gene: TRBJ1-6
V gene: TRBV2
CDR3 protein: CASSPSPLNNSPLHF
CDR3 DNA: TGTGCCAGCAGCCCAAGTCCACTAAATAATTCACCCCTCCACTTT

clone size: NA
D gene: TRBD2
J gene: TRBJ2-3
V gene: TRBV4-2
CDR3 protein: CASSQYRVSGGQGLGDTQYF
CDR3 DNA: TGTGCCAGCAGCCAATACAGGGTTAGCGGGGGCCAGGGACTGGGGGATACGCAGTATTTT

clone size: NA
D gene: TRBD2
J gene: TRBJ2-3
V gene: TRBV19
CDR3 protein: CASSIRGGGGDTQYF
CDR3 DNA: TGTGCCAGTAGTATTCGCGGGGGAGGAGGTGATACGCAGTATTTT